This T cell receptor (beta chain) was retrieved from a study of response to subunit inactivated influenza vaccine. General observations from the study: The authors suggested that few new T cells are recruited per seasonal influenza vaccination.

TCRdb reprocessed the RT-PCR reads via MiXCR and lists one record per CDR3 protein. The sample records hundreds of thousands of distinct CDR3 sequences, about 25% being singletons. Germline loops: CDR1 SGHTA, CDR2 FQGNSA. This CDR3 has 12 residues. Trimming took 3 bases from V and 8 from J, leaving 8 bases between them. About this clonotype itself: Its antigen is unknown.

The clonotype was recovered from a man aged 50-60 years who received an inactivated influenza vaccine. This chain uses TRBV7-2 with TRBJ2-1; D ambiguous. Here the sequenced sample was CD4+ T cells sorted from PBMCs, taken more than 4 days after vaccination. CDR3 amino acids: CASSFNSDEQFF. The CDR3 DNA sequence: TGTGCCAGCAGCTTCAACAGCGATGAGCAGTTCTTC.